The 21 T cell receptor beta chains below come from one sample, sequenced in a study of cytomegalovirus exposure and HLA in healthy donors. Amplification used 60 Vbeta primers and 13 Jbeta primers. The protocol was immunoSEQ multiplex PCR, while the TCRdb copy is restricted to in-frame clones and leaves out a portion. The sample consists of just over 65,000 clones, approximately 80% of them appearing once. Sequenced input: PBMCs. These receptors all come from a human donor in good health.

The V call is TRBV5-1, the J call TRBJ2-1; 10 bases match TRBD2. This CDR3 is 15 amino acids long. V dropped 4 bases and J dropped 6; count of bases not matched to a gene: 7. The germline CDR1 and CDR2 sequences are SGHRS and YFSETQ. This CDR3 is CASSGELAGFNEQFF. As DNA, the CDR3 is TGCGCCAGCAGCGGTGAACTAGCGGGGTTCAATGAGCAGTTCTTC.

CDR3 sequence reads: CASSPLGETQYF. CDR3 sequence (DNA): TGTGCCAGCAGTCCCCTGGGCGAGACCCAGTACTTC. The chain combines TRBV6-5 with TRBJ2-5; D call uncertain. Trimming cost V 5 bases and J 5 bases, with 9 bases left between them. From germline, CDR1 is MNHEY and CDR2 SVGAGI. This CDR3 comprises 12 residues.

This clone was seen just once. This rearrangement joins TRBV19 to TRBJ2-1, with TRBD2 matching 8 bases. The CDR3 sequence is 19 residues long. V lost 3 bases to trimming and J lost 0 bases; unmatched junction nucleotides: 13. Germline values: CDR1 LNHDA, CDR2 SQIVND (reference sequence). DNA for the CDR3: TGTGCCAGTAGTATGAAGTCGGCGGGGGGTTCTATCTCCTACAATGAGCAGTTCTTC. This codes for CASSMKSAGGSISYNEQFF.

V is TRBV6-5 and J is TRBJ1-6, with 7 bases fitting TRBD1. The CDR3 loop spans 15 amino acids. Germline CDR1 is MNHEY and CDR2 is SVGAGI. The J segment lost 5 bases and the V segment lost 4 bases, leaving 5 bases of the junction unmatched. The chain's CDR3 is CASSWGQPDNSPLHF. CDR3 nucleotides: TGTGCCAGCAGTTGGGGACAGCCGGATAATTCACCCCTCCACTTT.

This clone appeared once. The V and J genes are TRBV5-5 and TRBJ1-1; D unclear. The CDR3 has 13 residues. V was pared by 2 bases and J by 4 bases, with 9 bases between. Germline CDR1 is SGHKS and CDR2 is YYEKEE (reference sequence). CDR3 sequence reads: CASSFGWATEAFF. CDR3 DNA: TGTGCCAGCAGCTTTGGGTGGGCCACTGAAGCTTTCTTT.

This chain connects TRBV4-1 to TRBJ2-7, with D possibly being TRBD1 (6 bases). The CDR3 contains 14 residues. In germline, CDR1 is MGHRA, CDR2 YSYEKL. Trimming cost V 2 bases and J 0 bases, with 8 bases left between them. CDR3 sequence: CASSQQGSSYEQYF. CDR3 DNA sequence: TGCGCCAGCAGCCAACAGGGGAGCTCCTACGAGCAGTACTTC.

This clone was recorded only once. The V and J genes are TRBV6-5 and TRBJ1-4; 12 nucleotides line up with TRBD1. After removal of 8 bases from V and 11 bases from J, the junction contained 9 bases not matched to a gene. CDR1 and CDR2 (germline): MNHEY, SVGAGI. This CDR3 comprises 14 residues. The CDR3 nucleotides read TGTGCCAGCCAAACCGGGACAGGGGGCCGGAAACTGTTTTTT. This codes for CASQTGTGGRKLFF.

The V gene is TRBV9, the J gene TRBJ1-1; 8 positions match TRBD1. With V trimmed by 0 bases and J by 7 bases, 5 bases remained unmatched. The CDR3 consists of 14 residues. From germline, CDR1 is SGDLS and CDR2 YYNGEE. CDR3 region: CASSVGPGGSEAFF. Here the CDR3 DNA reads TGTGCCAGCAGCGTAGGGCCAGGGGGCAGTGAAGCTTTCTTT.

This chain connects TRBV20-1 to TRBJ1-2; 8 nucleotides align to TRBD1. V trimming: 6 bases; J trimming: 7 bases; junction bases outside the gene matches: 4. CDR1 is DFQATT and CDR2 is SNEGSKA in the germline V gene (reference sequence). The CDR3 has 11 amino acids. The CDR3 protein is CSADRVPGYTF. CDR3 nucleotide sequence: TGCAGTGCGGACAGGGTGCCTGGCTACACCTTC.

The gene calls are TRBV28 and TRBJ1-5, with a possible D match to TRBD1 (5 bases). Germline V gene sequence: CDR1 MDHEN, CDR2 SYDVKM. The V end lost 3 bases, the J end lost 3 bases, and 12 bases lay between the germline ends. This CDR3 is 15 amino acids long. In DNA form, the CDR3 reads TGTGCCAGCAGTTTTGCGGGGGTCGACAATCAGCCCCAGCATTTT. Its translation: CASSFAGVDNQPQHF.

This clone was observed once. V is TRBV5-1 and J is TRBJ2-2; 8 nucleotides agree with TRBD1. Germline V gene sequence: CDR1 SGHRS, CDR2 YFSETQ. This CDR3 is built from 15 residues. V shed 5 bases and J 1 base; nucleotides not matched to a gene: 4. The CDR3 bases are TGCGCCAGCAGTCAGACAGGGGTGAACACCGGGGAGCTGTTTTTT. Protein product: CASSQTGVNTGELFF.

The chain uses TRBV28 and TRBJ1-2, with D perhaps TRBD1 (5 bases). The CDR3 loop spans 12 amino acids. In germline, CDR1 is MDHEN, CDR2 SYDVKM. The ends were cut back, 1 base at V and 6 bases at J, with 6 bases in the middle. The chain's CDR3 is CASSLYRNGYTF. CDR3 DNA: TGTGCCAGCAGTTTATACAGGAATGGCTACACCTTC.

This clone appeared a single time. V gene TRBV2 combines with J gene TRBJ1-5; D gene unclear. Germline V gene lookup returns CDR1 SNHLY and CDR2 FYNNEI. Trimming shortened V by 5 bases and J by 4 bases, and 12 bases separated the two germline ends. The CDR3 runs 14 residues. The CDR3 nucleotides read TGTGCCAGCAGTAAAGGAACGGAGAATCAGCCCCAGCATTTT. This sequence encodes CASSKGTENQPQHF.

The V call is TRBV9, the J call TRBJ1-2; weak D call: TRBD1 (5 bases). Germline values: CDR1 SGDLS, CDR2 YYNGEE. The CDR3 is 14 amino acids. V lost 8 bases and J lost 0, with 14 bases in between. The CDR3 region is CASSRTFANYGYTF. The CDR3 DNA reads TGTGCCAGTTCCAGGACATTCGCTAACTATGGCTACACCTTC. Complete variable domain (other parts from reference TRBV9 and TRBJ1-2): DSGVTQTPKHLITATGQRVTLRCSPRSGDLSVYWYQQSLDQGLQFLIQYYNGEERAKGNILERFSAQQFPDLHSELNLSSLELGDSALYFCASSRTFANYGYTFGSGTRLTVV.

This chain joins TRBV11-2 and TRBJ2-3, with TRBD1 matching 9 bases. Germline V gene lookup returns CDR1 SGHAT and CDR2 FQNNGV. The J segment lost 3 bases and the V segment lost 4 bases, leaving 8 bases of the junction unmatched. The CDR3 is 16 residues long. Written as DNA, the CDR3 is TGTGCCAGCAGCTCCTACAGGGGGCGCGGTACAGATACGCAGTATTTT. This gives the protein CASSSYRGRGTDTQYF.

This clone was observed once. The rearrangement joins TRBV6-6 to TRBJ2-5; perhaps TRBD2 as D (6 bases). CDR1 is MNHNY, CDR2 SVGAGI, per germline (reference sequence). CDR3 size: 15 residues. V shed 1 base and J shed 4 bases, with 13 bases lying between them. The DNA for the CDR3 is TGTGCCAGCAGTTACTTTGGCCGGGGAGGAGAGACCCAGTACTTC. This encodes CASSYFGRGGETQYF.

The chain has TRBV7-2 and TRBJ2-5; 9 nucleotides line up with TRBD2. Germline values: CDR1 SGHTA, CDR2 FQGNSA. Trimming removed 1 base from V and 4 bases from J; junction bases left unmatched: 10. CDR3 length: 17 residues. The CDR3 loop is CASSLELAGGPGETQYF. DNA for the CDR3: TGTGCCAGCAGCTTAGAATTGGCGGGGGGGCCGGGAGAGACCCAGTACTTC.

The V and J genes are TRBV6-6 and TRBJ1-2; TRBD1 matches at 7 bases. V lost 11 bases to trimming and J lost 0 bases; unmatched junction nucleotides: 12. Looked up from germline, CDR1 is MNHNY and CDR2 is SVGAGI (reference sequence). There are 15 residues in the CDR3. CDR3 in DNA: TGTGCCTGTGGCCGTGACAGGGTCTCTAACTATGGCTACACCTTC. It encodes CACGRDRVSNYGYTF.

The genes are TRBV12-5 and TRBJ1-1; D gene uncertain. The CDR3 covers 14 residues. Germline values: CDR1 LGHNT, CDR2 FRNRAP. Trimming removed 0 bases from V and 4 bases from J, with 9 bases in between. This chain's CDR3 is CASGLVVGGTEAFF. CDR3 DNA sequence: TGTGCTAGTGGTTTGGTAGTGGGAGGCACTGAAGCTTTCTTT.

The CDR3 DNA reads TGTGCCAGCAGCCCCCGGGGGGACAACTCCTACGAGCAGTACTTC. Translated, it gives CASSPRGDNSYEQYF. The V gene is TRBV7-6, the J gene TRBJ2-5, with D perhaps TRBD2 (7 bases). The J call may be wrong; the DNA end is better matched by TRBJ2-7. The CDR3 totals 15 residues. CDR1 is SGHVS, CDR2 FNYEAQ, per germline.

This chain uses TRBV19 with TRBJ1-1; the match to TRBD1 covers 8 bases. Trimming cost V 5 bases and J 0 bases; bases outside gene matches: 8. Germline V gene data show CDR1 as LNHDA and CDR2 as SQIVND (reference sequence). The CDR3 contains 16 residues. The CDR3 is CASSANRGRVNTEAFF. The CDR3 nucleotides are TGTGCCAGTAGTGCCAACAGGGGGAGAGTGAACACTGAAGCTTTCTTT. The entire variable domain, with the rest obtained from reference TRBV19 and TRBJ1-1, is as follows: DGGITQSPKYLFRKEGQNVTLSCEQNLNHDAMYWYRQDPGQGLRLIYYSQIVNDFQKGDIAEGYSVSREKKESFPLTVTSAQKNPTAFYLCASSANRGRVNTEAFFGQGTRLTVV.